Listed below are T cell receptor beta chains from one sample, sequenced in a study of cytomegalovirus exposure and HLA in healthy donors. The repertoire was sequenced with immunoSEQ multiplex PCR; TCRdb's copy has only in-frame clones and lacks some. The sample carries around 96,000 clones, around 76% recorded once. Sequencing was done on a sample of PBMCs. The receptors derive from a man aged 30 to 39 in good health and CMV-seropositive. Each CDR3 is given with its conserved first and last residue. D genes are given only for firm matches. Clone size is given for some rows only: seen once, a few or many times, or a class if the clone is expanded.

TRBJ1-1	TRBV10-3	13	.	.	CAISDQGNTEAFF	TGTGCCATCAGTGATCAGGGGAACACTGAAGCTTTCTTT
TRBJ2-5	TRBV18	15	.	TRBD2	CASSRSSGGSETQYF	TGTGCCAGCTCACGTTCTAGCGGGGGGAGTGAGACCCAGTACTTC
TRBJ2-5	TRBV7-9	17	.	.	CASSLGSGARAQETQYF	TGTGCCAGCAGCTTAGGTAGTGGGGCTAGAGCGCAAGAGACCCAGTACTTC
TRBJ2-7	TRBV2	14	.	.	CASSEQGTSYEQYF	TGTGCCAGCAGTGAACAGGGGACCTCCTACGAGCAGTACTTC
TRBJ2-2	TRBV5-5	15	.	.	CASSLAGGGTGELFF	TGTGCCAGCAGCTTGGCGGGGGGCGGGACCGGGGAGCTGTTTTTT
TRBJ2-7	TRBV4-2	16	.	TRBD2	CASSQEIAGTSYEQYF	TGTGCCAGCAGCCAAGAAATAGCGGGGACCTCCTACGAGCAGTACTTC
TRBJ1-1	TRBV6-1	18	.	TRBD1	CASSDSIRGRSMNTEAFF	TGTGCCAGCAGTGATTCGATCAGGGGGCGATCAATGAACACTGAAGCTTTCTTT
TRBJ1-4	TRBV18	13	.	TRBD1	CASSPNRDRVDHF	TGTGCCAGCTCACCGAACCGGGACAGGGTGGACCATTTT
TRBJ1-6	TRBV7-2	16	.	TRBD1	CASSRTGQGDNSPLHF	TGTGCCAGCAGCCGGACGGGACAGGGGGATAATTCACCCCTCCACTTT
TRBJ2-3	TRBV13	15	.	TRBD2	CASSPGLASTDTQYF	TGTGCCAGCAGCCCCGGACTAGCGAGCACAGATACGCAGTATTTT
TRBJ2-3	TRBV10-2	15	.	TRBD2	CASSERTSPGDTQYF	TGCGCCAGCAGTGAGAGGACTAGCCCCGGGGATACGCAGTATTTT
TRBJ2-3	TRBV6-6	15	.	.	CASERRPGRTDTQYF	TGTGCCAGCGAGCGCCGACCAGGGCGCACAGATACGCAGTATTTT
TRBJ2-3	TRBV21-1	19	.	.	CASSEYTPSGLVGRHTQYF	TGTGCCAGCAGCGAATATACACCCTCGGGACTAGTGGGTAGGCATACGCAGTATTTT
TRBJ1-1	TRBV18	14	.	TRBD1	CASSPPMGQTEAFF	TGTGCCAGCTCACCGCCCATGGGACAGACGGAAGCTTTCTTT
TRBJ1-5	TRBV19	18	few	TRBD1	CASSISAPTGVYNQPQHF	TGTGCCAGTAGTATTTCCGCACCAACAGGGGTTTACAATCAGCCCCAGCATTTT
TRBJ1-1	TRBV13	15	.	.	CASSLGDRDNTEAFF	TGTGCCAGCAGCTTAGGGGACAGAGACAACACTGAAGCTTTCTTT
TRBJ1-2	TRBV5-4	14	.	.	CASSLGLGYDGYTF	TGTGCCAGCAGCTTGGGACTTGGGTATGATGGCTACACCTTC
TRBJ2-1	TRBV4-3	18	.	TRBD2	CASSQVPDSGGSYNEQFF	TGCGCCAGCAGCCAAGTGCCCGATAGCGGGGGCTCCTACAATGAGCAGTTCTTC
TRBJ2-5	TRBV27	15	.	.	CASSFNRNTQETQYF	TGTGCCAGCAGTTTTAACAGGAATACACAAGAGACCCAGTACTTC
TRBJ2-5	TRBV30	15	.	TRBD2	CAFANSGGTGETQYF	TGTGCCTTTGCAAATAGCGGGGGGACAGGAGAGACCCAGTACTTC
TRBJ1-1	TRBV19	17	.	.	CASSIGGGRLMNTEAFF	TGTGCCAGTAGTATAGGGGGGGGGAGGTTAATGAACACTGAAGCTTTCTTT
TRBJ1-2	TRBV6-5	13	.	.	CASQYGGNYGYTF	TGTGCCAGTCAATACGGAGGGAACTATGGCTACACCTTC
TRBJ1-3	TRBV30	12	.	.	CAWTLSGNTIYF	TGTGCCTGGACCCTGTCCGGAAACACCATATATTTT
TRBJ1-6	TRBV27	16	.	TRBD1	CASMKGPQGTDSPLHF	TGTGCCAGCATGAAAGGGCCACAGGGGACGGATTCACCCCTCCACTTT
TRBJ1-2	TRBV6-5	15	.	TRBD1	CASSQDRGRSSGYTF	TGTGCCAGCAGTCAGGACAGGGGGCGGTCATCTGGCTACACCTTC
TRBJ1-6	TRBV19	17	.	TRBD1	CASSRGQPAAYNSPLHF	TGTGCCAGTAGTAGGGGACAGCCAGCGGCTTATAATTCACCCCTCCACTTT
TRBJ2-7	TRBV4-2	18	.	TRBD2	CASSQLFPGTSASYEQYF	TGTGCCAGCAGCCAGCTCTTTCCCGGGACTAGCGCCTCCTACGAGCAGTACTTC
TRBJ2-7	TRBV10-3	12	.	.	CAISVYPYEQYF	TGTGCCATCAGTGTCTATCCCTACGAGCAGTACTTC
TRBJ1-2	TRBV4-3	17	.	TRBD1	CASSQDRVNRGPYGYTF	TGCGCCAGCAGCCAAGATCGGGTTAACAGGGGGCCTTATGGCTACACCTTC
TRBJ2-2	TRBV10-1	16	.	TRBD2	CASSDDGGANTGELFF	TGCGCCAGCAGTGACGATGGGGGGGCGAACACCGGGGAGCTGTTTTTT
TRBJ2-5	TRBV2	11	once	.	CAGGAGGTQYF	TGTGCAGGAGGGGCTGGGGGGACCCAGTACTTC
TRBJ2-1	TRBV27	14	.	.	CASSLSGQYNEQFF	TGTGCCAGCAGTTTATCTGGACAGTACAATGAGCAGTTCTTC
TRBJ2-5	TRBV4-2	16	.	TRBD2	CASSQENSGAGETQYF	TGTGCCAGCAGCCAAGAGAATAGCGGGGCGGGAGAGACCCAGTACTTC
TRBJ1-4	TRBV6-1	17	few	.	CASSASQLGGVNEKLFF	TGTGCCAGCAGTGCCAGCCAGCTAGGGGGGGTTAATGAAAAACTGTTTTTT
TRBJ2-7	TRBV7-9	14	.	.	CASSFRDIPYEQYF	TGTGCCAGCAGCTTCCGGGACATTCCCTACGAGCAGTACTTC
TRBJ2-5	TRBV4-1	17	.	TRBD1	CASSQHPGTGGPETQYF	TGCGCCAGCAGCCAACATCCCGGGACAGGGGGTCCCGAGACCCAGTACTTC
TRBJ1-4	TRBV6-6	16	.	.	CASSYPITGINEKLFF	TGTGCCAGCAGTTACCCCATCACAGGCATTAATGAAAAACTGTTTTTT